What follows are 22 T cell receptor beta chains derived from one specimen sequenced in a study of blood T cell repertoires in COVID-19. This table comes from immunoSEQ multiplex PCR, and its TCRdb copy is limited to in-frame clones, with some not included. The repertoire consists of 250,000 to 300,000 clones, with about 90% occurring once and the leading ten covering approximately 1.2%. The source material was PBMCs or T cells enriched from blood (not recorded which). These receptors were collected from a human donor in a cohort exposed to, infected with or recovered from COVID-19 (not recorded which). The donor label of this sample is uncertain.

A single count supports this clone. The V call is TRBV7-2, the J call TRBJ2-7, with TRBD2 matching over 10 bases. CDR3 size: 14 residues. The germline CDR1 and CDR2 sequences are SGHTA and FQGNSA. Germline trimming cut 3 bases from V and 8 bases from J; bases unmatched to any gene: 7. The DNA for the CDR3 is TGTGCCAGCAGCTTCCCCGGACTAGCGGCCCAGCAGTACTTC. Translated: CASSFPGLAAQQYF.

The chain links TRBV5-4 to TRBJ1-5; a weak D match, TRBD1 (5 bases). Germline values: CDR1 SGHNT, CDR2 YYREEE (reference sequence). V lost 2 bases to trimming and J lost 5 bases, with 11 bases between them. The CDR3 runs 14 residues. CDR3 DNA sequence: TGTGCCAGCAGCTTCCAGGGCCCCGATCAGCCCCAGCATTTT. Protein: CASSFQGPDQPQHF.

This chain joins TRBV9 and TRBJ2-1; possible D gene TRBD1, 6 bases. Germline CDR1 reads SGDLS; CDR2 reads YYNGEE. V lost 3 bases and J lost 2, with 12 bases in between. This CDR3 is 15 amino acids long. CDR3: CASSDGQKTYNEQFF. The CDR3 region has the DNA TGTGCCAGCAGCGACGGACAGAAAACCTACAATGAGCAGTTCTTC.

With respect to this clone: The same CDR3 can be traced to other DNA sequences in this sample. V usage is TRBV27 and J usage is TRBJ1-5, with 7 bases fitting TRBD1. Germline assignment: CDR1 MNHEY and CDR2 SMNVEV (reference sequence). V lost 2 bases and J lost 3; bases outside the gene matches: 1. CDR3 length equals 14 residues. For the CDR3, the DNA is TGTGCCAGCAGTTTACAGGGGGACAATCAGCCCCAGCATTTT. It is translated as CASSLQGDNQPQHF.

The CDR3 DNA reads as TGTGCCAGTAGTCGGGGTGCCGGGGTTCAGTACCAAGAGACCCAGTACTTC. This sequence encodes CASSRGAGVQYQETQYF. The chain is built from TRBV19 and TRBJ2-5; TRBD2 might be the D (5 bases). Trimming shortened V by 5 bases and J by 0 bases, and 19 bases separated the two germline ends. In germline, CDR1 is LNHDA, CDR2 SQIVND (reference sequence). The CDR3 has 17 residues.

J is TRBJ1-6 and V is TRBV9; TRBD1 agrees at 8 bases. V lost 3 bases and J lost 1; bases outside the gene matches: 3. CDR3 length: 16 residues. Germline CDR1 and CDR2: SGDLS and YYNGEE. The CDR3 loop reads CASSDGQGSYNSPLHF. CDR3 DNA: TGTGCCAGCAGCGACGGACAGGGATCCTATAATTCACCCCTCCACTTT.

The gene calls are TRBV5-1 and TRBJ2-1; 9 positions match TRBD2. This CDR3 is 12 amino acids long. The germline gives CDR1 SGHRS, CDR2 YFSETQ. The V segment lost 4 bases and the J segment 13 bases; nucleotides outside the gene matches: 6. In DNA, the CDR3 is TGCGCCAGCAGCAAGGGGACTAGCCGACAGTTCTTC. Its protein is CASSKGTSRQFF.

The rearrangement uses TRBV4-3 and TRBJ1-2; 10 nucleotides align to TRBD1. Germline V CDR1 and CDR2: LGHNA, YSLEER. The CDR3 sequence is 14 residues long. The trim removed 4 bases at V and 8 bases at J, leaving 7 bases unmatched. The CDR3 is CASSRSGTGAGYTF. CDR3 nucleotide sequence: TGCGCCAGCAGCCGGTCCGGGACAGGGGCCGGCTACACCTTC.

The rearrangement uses TRBV19 and TRBJ1-5; D may be TRBD1 (6 bases). Between the trimmed V and J ends, which lost 2 bases and 2 bases, there was a span of 10 bases. The germline CDR1 and CDR2 sequences are LNHDA and SQIVND (reference sequence). This CDR3 spans 15 amino acids. This CDR3 is CASSISGAGNQPQHF. As DNA, the CDR3 is TGTGCCAGTAGTATATCAGGGGCGGGCAATCAGCCCCAGCATTTT. Full variable domain (rest looked up from reference TRBV19 and TRBJ1-5): DGGITQSPKYLFRKEGQNVTLSCEQNLNHDAMYWYRQDPGQGLRLIYYSQIVNDFQKGDIAEGYSVSREKKESFPLTVTSAQKNPTAFYLCASSISGAGNQPQHFGDGTRLSIL.

The V gene is TRBV14, the J gene TRBJ1-3; D ambiguous. V lost 4 bases and J 0 bases, leaving 10 bases between the germline ends. CDR1 and CDR2 from the germline V gene are SGHDN and FVKESK. This CDR3 has 15 residues. Here the CDR3 reads CASSRLRDSGNTIYF. In nucleotides, the CDR3 is TGTGCCAGCAGCCGATTGAGAGACTCTGGAAACACCATATATTTT.

This chain joins TRBV18 and TRBJ2-7; 9 bases match TRBD1. V lost 0 bases, J lost 3 bases, and 3 bases stayed unmatched. The CDR3 sequence is 15 residues long. Germline CDR1 and CDR2: KGHSH and LQKENI. DNA of the CDR3: TGTGCCAGCTCACCACCGAGGGGACAGGGCTACGAGCAGTACTTC. Its protein product is CASSPPRGQGYEQYF. Based on the CDR3 plus reference TRBV18 and TRBJ2-7, the full variable domain is NAGVMQNPRHLVRRRGQEARLRCSPMKGHSHVYWYRQLPEEGLKFMVYLQKENIIDESGMPKERFSAEFPKEGPSILRIQQVVRGDSAAYFCASSPPRGQGYEQYFGPGTRLTVT.

The rearrangement uses TRBV5-8 and TRBJ1-6; no firm D call. With 5 bases removed from V and 11 bases from J, the gap between germline ends came to 11 bases. The CDR3 has 12 amino acids. Germline lookup yields CDR1 SGHTS and CDR2 YDEGEE. CDR3 amino acids: CASRKPGTPLHF. The CDR3 region has the DNA TGTGCCAGCAGGAAGCCGGGTACACCCCTCCACTTT.

This chain connects TRBV11-1 to TRBJ2-2, with 11 bases fitting TRBD1. Unmatched junction bases numbered 3, after V lost 4 bases and J lost 5 bases. This CDR3 has 15 residues. The germline gives CDR1 SGHAT, CDR2 FQDESV (reference sequence). The CDR3 sequence is CASSWGQGETGELFF. The CDR3, as DNA: TGTGCCAGCAGCTGGGGACAGGGGGAGACCGGGGAGCTGTTTTTT.

The chain recombines TRBV25-1 with TRBJ1-4; D unresolved. This CDR3 spans 13 amino acids. Germline V gene sequence: CDR1 MGHDK, CDR2 SYGVNS. V was pared by 3 bases and J by 5 bases, with 7 bases between. The CDR3 DNA reads TGTGCCAGCAGTGACAGGTGGAATGAAAAACTGTTTTTT. Amino acid sequence: CASSDRWNEKLFF.

This chain links TRBV6-5 with TRBJ1-1; no clear D. CDR3 length: 14 amino acids. Between the trimmed V and J ends, which lost 2 bases and 3 bases, there was a span of 10 bases. CDR1 MNHEY and CDR2 SVGAGI come from the germline V gene. CDR3 in amino acids: CASSYNTADTEAFF. The CDR3 DNA follows: TGTGCCAGCAGTTACAACACGGCGGACACTGAAGCTTTCTTT.

The chain recombines TRBV9 with TRBJ1-1; the D gene is possibly TRBD1 (5 bases). This CDR3 is 15 amino acids long. With 0 bases removed from V and 0 bases from J, the gap between germline ends came to 9 bases. Per germline, CDR1 SGDLS and CDR2 YYNGEE. This chain's CDR3 is CASSVVDIMNTEAFF. The CDR3 DNA follows: TGTGCCAGCAGCGTAGTGGACATCATGAACACTGAAGCTTTCTTT.

Comments on this clone: The same CDR3 can be traced to other DNA sequences in this sample. This rearrangement joins TRBV20-1 to TRBJ1-2; maybe TRBD1 (6 bases). This CDR3 region has 10 residues. Germline V gives CDR1 DFQATT, CDR2 SNEGSKA (reference sequence). Trimming left V 5 bases short and J 6 bases short, with 7 bases between. The DNA of the CDR3 is TGCAGTGCTTACAGGGATGGCTACACCTTC. This codes for CSAYRDGYTF.

This rearrangement joins TRBV21-1 to TRBJ2-1; TRBD1, the table's D call, lacks a check against the DNA. TRBV21-1 is flagged as a pseudogene. The CDR3 sequence is 15 residues long. The CDR3 nucleotides are TGTGCCAGCAGCAACCACATGGCTCAGTACAATGAGCAGTTCTTC. This gives the protein CASSNHMAQYNEQFF.

The count of this clone is one. This chain connects TRBV11-2 to TRBJ1-4, with TRBD1 matching over 9 bases. The CDR3 covers 18 residues. Germline V gives CDR1 SGHAT, CDR2 FQNNGV. Trimming took 7 bases from V and 8 from J; bases not matched to a gene: 20. The chain's CDR3 is CASTSGGGQGFPREKLFF. In nucleotides, the CDR3 is TGTGCCAGCACCTCCGGCGGGGGACAGGGCTTCCCAAGGGAAAAACTGTTTTTT.

This sequence joins TRBV27 and TRBJ2-4, with TRBD1 identical over 8 bases. The CDR3 is 16 residues long. Germline V gives CDR1 MNHEY, CDR2 SMNVEV (reference sequence). V shed 6 bases, J shed 0 bases, and the junction held 7 bases outside the gene matches. The CDR3 loop reads CASRSGQAIAKNIQYF. The CDR3, as DNA: TGTGCCAGCAGATCGGGACAGGCGATAGCCAAAAACATTCAGTACTTC.

J is TRBJ1-1 and V is TRBV9; D is unresolved. CDR1 is SGDLS, CDR2 YYNGEE, per germline. The CDR3 contains 13 residues. V was shortened by 4 bases and J by 8 bases, with 15 bases between the two germline ends. This chain's CDR3 is CASSPYAGTEAFF. The CDR3 nucleotides read TGTGCCAGCAGCCCCTACGCGGGAACCGAAGCTTTCTTT.

The chain carries TRBV12-5 and TRBJ2-1; 9 bases match TRBD1. Per the germline V gene, CDR1 is LGHNT and CDR2 is FRNRAP. V shed 0 bases, J shed 9 bases, and the junction held 6 bases outside the gene matches. The CDR3 extends over 15 amino acids. The CDR3 protein is CASGLVVGQGIEQFF. The CDR3 nucleotides read TGTGCTAGTGGTTTGGTAGTGGGACAGGGAATTGAGCAGTTCTTC.